This record concerns one T cell receptor (beta chain) sequence. This CDR3 contains 15 residues. Germline CDR1 and CDR2: SGHRS and YFSETQ. These data come from a study of identical twins. Unique molecular identifiers were present on the cDNA, and a universal primer site came from template switching. One entry per CDR3 protein results from TCRdb running MiXCR on the 5' RACE reads. The sample has 1.5 million to 2 million distinct CDR3 sequences; about 31% are singletons. The receptor's source is a newborn girl in good health. The sample was cord blood. The chain joins TRBV5-1 to TRBJ2-5; 10 nucleotides align to TRBD1. The last part of the DNA fits TRBJ2-7 better; the J call may be wrong. CDR3 sequence (DNA): TGCGCCAGCAGCCACGCCGGGACAGGGGACCACGAGCAGTACTTC. Protein product: CASSHAGTGDHEQYF.